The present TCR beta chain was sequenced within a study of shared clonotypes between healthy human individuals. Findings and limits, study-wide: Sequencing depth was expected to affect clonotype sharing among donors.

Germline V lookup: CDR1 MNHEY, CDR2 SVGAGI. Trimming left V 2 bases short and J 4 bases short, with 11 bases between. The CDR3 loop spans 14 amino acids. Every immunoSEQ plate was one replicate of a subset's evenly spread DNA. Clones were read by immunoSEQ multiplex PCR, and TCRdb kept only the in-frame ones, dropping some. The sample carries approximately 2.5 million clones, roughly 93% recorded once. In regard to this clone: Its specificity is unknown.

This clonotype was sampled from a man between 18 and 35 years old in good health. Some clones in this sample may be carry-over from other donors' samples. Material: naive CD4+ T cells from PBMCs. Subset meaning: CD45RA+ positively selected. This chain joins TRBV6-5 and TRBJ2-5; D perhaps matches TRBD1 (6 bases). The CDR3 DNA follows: TGTGCCAGCAGTTACGGAACAGGGCTAGAGACCCAGTACTTC. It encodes CASSYGTGLETQYF.